This record concerns one T cell receptor (beta chain) sequence. Its target is unknown. This specimen belongs to a study of CD4 T cells in relation to SARS-CoV-2 and coronaviruses. About the research overall: ViraFEST: approximately 10-day antigen culture of PBMCs, then TCR beta CDR3 sequencing. The negative reference was HIV-1 Nef peptide pool or peptide-free culture.

The V gene's germline CDR1 is SGHTA and CDR2 FQGNSA. CDR3 length: 16 amino acids. V lost 4 bases to trimming and J lost 7 bases, with 22 bases between them. Some clones are missing from TCRdb's copy, which holds only in-frame ones; the method was immunoSEQ multiplex PCR. The sample consists of some 21,000 clones, 74% of them appearing once. Before the COVID-19 pandemic, during about 2011-2018, CD4+ T cells were taken from unexposed donors. CD4+ T cells were isolated from the cells after more than 8 days of culture. Cells permitting, SARS-CoV-2 S/N and four cold-coronavirus spikes were tested on unexposed-donor CD4+ T cells. Cultures held two million PBMCs per well with approximately 9.8 IU/ml IL-2.

The TCR sequence derives from a human donor in good health. Material for sequencing was CD4+ T cells from PBMCs, cultured in vitro. The rearrangement uses TRBV7-2 and TRBJ2-5, with D perhaps matching TRBD1 or TRBD2 (5 bases each). CDR3 sequence: CASSSPGAGALRTQYF. CDR3 in DNA: TGTGCCAGCAGCTCCCCTGGGGCGGGCGCGCTTCGGACCCAGTACTTC. The full variable domain, with the rest looked up from reference TRBV7-2 and TRBJ2-5, is GAGVSQSPSNKVTEKGKDVELRCDPISGHTALYWYRQSLGQGLEFLIYFQGNSAPDKSGLPSDRFSAERTGGSVSTLTIQRTQQEDSAVYLCASSSPGAGALRTQYFGPGTRLLVL.